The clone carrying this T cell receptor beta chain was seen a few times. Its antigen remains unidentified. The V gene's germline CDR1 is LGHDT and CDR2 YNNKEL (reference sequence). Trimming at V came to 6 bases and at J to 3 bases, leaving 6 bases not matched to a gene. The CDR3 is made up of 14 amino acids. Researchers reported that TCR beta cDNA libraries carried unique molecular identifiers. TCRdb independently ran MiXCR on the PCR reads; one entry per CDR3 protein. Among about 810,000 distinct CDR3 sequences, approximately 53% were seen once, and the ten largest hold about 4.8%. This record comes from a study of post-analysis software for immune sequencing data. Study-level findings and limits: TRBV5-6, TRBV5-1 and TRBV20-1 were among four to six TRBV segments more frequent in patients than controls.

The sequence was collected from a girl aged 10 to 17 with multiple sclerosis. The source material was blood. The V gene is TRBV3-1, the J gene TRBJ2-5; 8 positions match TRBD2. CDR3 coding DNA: TGTGCCAGCAGTCGAGCGGGGGTTGAAGAGACCCAGTACTTC. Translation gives CASSRAGVEETQYF.